This TCR beta chain was profiled in a study of tumor-infiltrating lymphocytes in localized non-small cell lung cancer. Study in general: Some samples were collected after neoadjuvant chemotherapy; smokers, never-smokers and several histologies were included. Whole-study results and caveats: Compared with uninvolved lung, tumors showed higher T cell infiltration by TCRbeta sequencing. Available tissue quantity limited TCR sequencing to a patient subset.

A word on this clone: Its cognate antigen is unknown.

CDR3 length: 12 residues. V lost 2 bases and J 6 bases, leaving 5 bases between the germline ends. Germline CDR1 reads PRHDT; CDR2 reads FYEKMQ (reference sequence). Generated by immunoSEQ multiplex PCR, the TCRdb table keeps only in-frame clones and is missing some. The data contain approximately 13,000 clones, around 65% of them singletons. This sequence originates from a human donor with non-small cell lung cancer. Sequenced sample: lung tumor tissue. J is TRBJ2-1 and V is TRBV13, with D unresolved. This chain's CDR3 is CASSLTGNEQFF. The CDR3 DNA sequence: TGTGCCAGCAGCTTAACTGGCAATGAGCAGTTCTTC.